What follows are 29 T cell receptor beta chains derived from one specimen sequenced in a study of T cell responses to AZD1222 COVID-19 vaccine. The table came from immunoSEQ multiplex PCR; TCRdb's copy has only in-frame clones and leaves some out. This table has roughly 100,000 clones, 91% appearing once. Sequenced here: peripheral blood, sampled on day 0 of AZD1222 vaccination. These receptor sequences come from an adult in good health.

V and J are TRBV5-1 and TRBJ2-5; 7 bases agree with TRBD1. Losses at the gene ends were 2 bases for V and 13 bases for J; bases not matched to a gene: 14. Germline V gene lookup returns CDR1 SGHRS and CDR2 YFSETQ. The CDR3 is 14 residues long. CDR3 in amino acids: CASSFRVSGGQGYF. CDR3 DNA: TGCGCCAGCAGCTTCAGAGTTTCAGGGGGACAAGGGTACTTC.

The chain carries TRBV30 and TRBJ2-3; D may correspond to TRBD1 or TRBD2 (5 bases each). The CDR3 covers 14 residues. CDR1 GTSNPN and CDR2 SVGIG come from the germline V gene (reference sequence). Trimming removed 0 bases from V and 3 bases from J, with 10 bases in between. The CDR3 is CAWSVGGGTDTQYF. The DNA for the CDR3 is TGTGCCTGGAGTGTAGGTGGGGGAACAGATACGCAGTATTTT. The full variable domain, its missing parts supplied by reference TRBV30 and TRBJ2-3, is SQTIHQWPATLVQPVGSPLSLECTVEGTSNPNLYWYRQAAGRGLQLLFYSVGIGQISSEVPQNLSASRPQDRQFILSSKKLLLSDSGFYLCAWSVGGGTDTQYFGPGTRLTVL.

The chain recombines TRBV9 with TRBJ1-1; D unresolved. V was shortened by 3 bases and J by 1 base, with 7 bases between the two germline ends. Germline values: CDR1 SGDLS, CDR2 YYNGEE. This CDR3 comprises 13 residues. This CDR3 is CASSAWTNTEAFF. CDR3 nucleotide sequence: TGTGCCAGCAGCGCGTGGACGAACACTGAAGCTTTCTTT.

V usage is TRBV14 and J usage is TRBJ2-1; TRBD2 matches at 11 bases. The V gene's germline CDR1 is SGHDN and CDR2 FVKESK. V was clipped by 5 bases and J by 8 bases; unmatched bases: 8. The CDR3 has 15 amino acids. The CDR3 loop reads CASSKLAGVAYEQFF. The CDR3 DNA follows: TGTGCCAGCAGCAAACTAGCGGGAGTTGCGTATGAGCAGTTCTTC.

V is TRBV28 and J is TRBJ2-7, with D possibly TRBD1 on 5 matching bases. Germline lookup yields CDR1 MDHEN and CDR2 SYDVKM. The CDR3 consists of 12 residues. V lost 6 bases and J 4 bases, leaving 10 bases between the germline ends. DNA of the CDR3: TGTGCCAGCAGCCAGACAGTTTACGAGCAGTACTTC. Protein: CASSQTVYEQYF.

The CDR3 protein is CASSLSQLHYGYTF. CDR3 DNA sequence: TGTGCCAGCAGCTTATCCCAGCTACACTATGGCTACACCTTC. V is TRBV11-2 and J is TRBJ1-2; no clear D gene. This CDR3 region has 14 residues. Germline CDR1 is SGHAT and CDR2 is FQNNGV. V shed 2 bases and J shed 3 bases, with 10 bases lying between them.

V gene TRBV2 combines with J gene TRBJ2-7; D remains unclear. Germline CDR1 reads SNHLY; CDR2 reads FYNNEI. This CDR3 contains 11 residues. Trimming removed 5 bases from V and 3 bases from J, with 5 bases in between. The CDR3 reads CASSTGYEQYF. CDR3 bases: TGTGCCAGCAGTACGGGCTACGAGCAGTACTTC. Full variable domain (outside the CDR3, taken from reference TRBV2 and TRBJ2-7): EPEVTQTPSHQVTQMGQEVILRCVPISNHLYFYWYRQILGQKVEFLVSFYNNEISEKSEIFDDQFSVERPDGSNFTLKIRSTKLEDSAMYFCASSTGYEQYFGPGTRLTVT.

This clone was observed a handful of times. This sample includes further DNA sequences coding for the same CDR3. This chain joins TRBV6-5 and TRBJ1-2, with 10 bases lining up with TRBD1. V shed 0 bases, J shed 4 bases, and the junction held 5 bases outside the gene matches. The CDR3 extends over 16 amino acids. Germline-derived CDR1 and CDR2 are MNHEY and SVGAGI. The CDR3 bases are TGTGCCAGCAGTTACTCGAGGACAGGGGGAGGCTATGGCTACACCTTC. Its protein is CASSYSRTGGGYGYTF.

The chain couples TRBV6-2 or TRBV6-3 to TRBJ2-3, with TRBD2 as a possible D gene (5 bases). Germline lookup yields CDR1 MNHEY and CDR2 SVGEGT. Trimming pared 0 bases from V and 5 bases from J, leaving 12 bases between. This CDR3 region has 15 residues. The DNA of the CDR3 is TGTGCCAGCAGTTACTCCAGCGGAGAGCTAGATACGCAGTATTTT. Translated, it gives CASSYSSGELDTQYF.

The J gene is TRBJ2-7, the V gene TRBV9; TRBD2 agrees at 7 bases. The CDR3 is made up of 15 amino acids. V trimming: 4 bases; J trimming: 1 base; junction bases outside the gene matches: 8. The V gene's germline CDR1 is SGDLS and CDR2 YYNGEE. For the CDR3, the DNA is TGTGCCAGCAGCCCCAGCCTAGCGGAATCCTACGAGCAGTACTTC. Amino acids: CASSPSLAESYEQYF.

This sequence joins TRBV11-2 and TRBJ2-5; 13 bases agree with TRBD2. Germline loops: CDR1 SGHAT, CDR2 FQNNGV. After removal of 5 bases from V and 3 bases from J, the junction contained 9 bases not matched to a gene. The CDR3 length is 17 residues. CDR3 region: CASSTQPGLAGKETQYF. DNA of the CDR3: TGTGCCAGCAGCACCCAACCGGGACTAGCGGGAAAAGAGACCCAGTACTTC.

V gene TRBV7-3 combines with J gene TRBJ2-5, with 7 bases identical to TRBD1. V was clipped by 3 bases and J by 4 bases; unmatched bases: 8. This CDR3 has 15 amino acids. CDR1 is SGHTA, CDR2 FQGTGA, per germline. CDR3 nucleotides: TGTGCCAGCAGCTTGGGGGCAGGGGGTTCAGAGACCCAGTACTTC. Its translation: CASSLGAGGSETQYF.

This clone was found many times. The chain recombines TRBV4-2 with TRBJ1-5; maybe TRBD1 (6 bases). Trimming cost V 1 base and J 8 bases, with 15 bases left between them. There are 15 residues in the CDR3. Germline CDR1 is LGHNA and CDR2 is YNFKEQ. CDR3 protein: CASSQVWGGAEPQHF. CDR3 sequence (DNA): TGTGCCAGCAGCCAAGTATGGGGGGGCGCTGAGCCCCAGCATTTT.

The chain uses TRBV9 and TRBJ1-2; D possibly corresponds to TRBD1 (6 bases). Trimming took off 3 bases at V and 8 bases at J, with 14 bases between the two ends. Per germline, CDR1 SGDLS and CDR2 YYNGEE. The CDR3 covers 13 residues. The CDR3 loop reads CASSEPNREGYTF. CDR3 bases: TGTGCCAGCAGCGAACCAAACAGGGAGGGCTACACCTTC. The full variable domain, its missing parts supplied by reference TRBV9 and TRBJ1-2, is DSGVTQTPKHLITATGQRVTLRCSPRSGDLSVYWYQQSLDQGLQFLIQYYNGEERAKGNILERFSAQQFPDLHSELNLSSLELGDSALYFCASSEPNREGYTFGSGTRLTVV.

This clone was observed a few times. At one end the junction does not follow the germline gene, possibly because of a read error. This rearrangement joins TRBV15 to TRBJ2-5; 7 bases match TRBD1. This CDR3 has 14 amino acids. The germline V gene encodes CDR1 LNHNV and CDR2 YYDKDF (reference sequence). The CDR3 coding sequence is TGTGCCACCAGCAGAGGAGAGGACAGGCCCAGGCTGGACTTC. The encoded protein is CATSRGEDRPRLDF.

This chain links TRBV29-1 with TRBJ1-2, with a tentative D call TRBD1 (6 bases). Germline V gene sequence: CDR1 SQVTM, CDR2 ANQGSEA. V lost 2 bases to trimming and J lost 0 bases, with 13 bases between them. This CDR3 is 15 amino acids long. This CDR3 reads CSVESRDITNYGYTF. The CDR3 DNA follows: TGCAGCGTTGAATCAAGGGACATAACTAACTATGGCTACACCTTC.

V is TRBV2 and J is TRBJ2-7; TRBD2 might be the D (7 bases). V gave up 4 bases and J gave up 1 base, with 14 bases separating them. The CDR3 sequence is 15 residues long. Per the germline V gene, CDR1 is SNHLY and CDR2 is FYNNEI. The CDR3 DNA follows: TGTGCCAGCAGTGCCCACGGGGGGCCGTCCTACGAGCAGTACTTC. Protein product: CASSAHGGPSYEQYF.

The chain carries TRBV9 and TRBJ2-2; 9 bases fit TRBD2. Trimming at V came to 2 bases and at J to 4 bases, leaving 6 bases not matched to a gene. Germline-derived CDR1 and CDR2 are SGDLS and YYNGEE. The length of the CDR3 is 16 residues. Here the CDR3 DNA reads TGTGCCAGCAGCGTTATTAGCGGGAGTGGCACCGGGGAGCTGTTTTTT. This gives the protein CASSVISGSGTGELFF. The full variable domain, in which reference TRBV9 and TRBJ2-2 provide the parts outside the CDR3, is DSGVTQTPKHLITATGQRVTLRCSPRSGDLSVYWYQQSLDQGLQFLIQYYNGEERAKGNILERFSAQQFPDLHSELNLSSLELGDSALYFCASSVISGSGTGELFFGEGSRLTVL.

The chain has TRBV7-2 and TRBJ2-7; D is possibly TRBD1 (6 bases). The ends were cut back, 1 base at V and 4 bases at J, with 11 bases in the middle. Per the germline V gene, CDR1 is SGHTA and CDR2 is FQGNSA. There are 14 residues in the CDR3. DNA of the CDR3: TGTGCCAGCAGCTTAGAGGCAGGGGAGTACGAGCAGTACTTC. It specifies CASSLEAGEYEQYF.

The chain employs TRBV11-2 and TRBJ2-1; the D gene could be TRBD1 or TRBD2 (5 bases each). The CDR3 covers 14 residues. CDR1 is SGHAT, CDR2 FQNNGV, per germline. V was clipped by 5 bases and J by 5 bases, with 13 bases between them. Here the CDR3 reads CASSRDLSNNEQFF. As DNA, the CDR3 is TGTGCCAGCAGCCGGGACCTCAGCAACAATGAGCAGTTCTTC.

This chain links TRBV2 with TRBJ2-1, with D unclear. Germline V gene lookup returns CDR1 SNHLY and CDR2 FYNNEI. V lost 5 bases and J 4 bases, leaving 15 bases between the germline ends. This CDR3 comprises 15 residues. The CDR3, as DNA: TGTGCCAGCAGTCCCCAGACAACACTTTACAATGAGCAGTTCTTC. Its protein is CASSPQTTLYNEQFF.

J is TRBJ2-2 and V is TRBV5-1, with D maybe TRBD2 (6 bases). The germline gives CDR1 SGHRS, CDR2 YFSETQ. V was trimmed by 5 bases and J by 5 bases, leaving 16 bases between them. There are 15 residues in the CDR3. CDR3 in DNA: TGCGCCAGCAGGGTGAGGGACTCTTCGACCGGGGAGCTGTTTTTT. Encoded protein: CASRVRDSSTGELFF.

This clone appeared once. The chain combines TRBV19 with TRBJ1-3; D is uncertain. Trimming shortened V by 8 bases and J by 0 bases, and 11 bases separated the two germline ends. CDR3 length equals 14 residues. Germline CDR1 reads LNHDA; CDR2 reads SQIVND (reference sequence). The CDR3 nucleotides read TGTGCCAGTGGTACCCGCATCTCTGGAAACACCATATATTTT. It is translated as CASGTRISGNTIYF.

The chain employs TRBV5-4 and TRBJ1-6, with D hard to call. This CDR3 has 14 residues. From germline, CDR1 is SGHNT and CDR2 YYREEE (reference sequence). V shed 4 bases and J shed 7 bases, with 12 bases lying between them. CDR3 DNA: TGTGCCAGCAGCCCCACGCGGGTGAATTCACCCCTCCACTTT. Encoded protein: CASSPTRVNSPLHF.

The CDR3 DNA sequence: TGTGCCAGCAGTTGGCGCGCGGGGCACGGGACGGAGACCCAGTACTTC. Protein product: CASSWRAGHGTETQYF. The chain links TRBV27 to TRBJ2-5, with TRBD2 as a possible D gene (6 bases). This CDR3 region has 16 residues. Looked up from germline, CDR1 is MNHEY and CDR2 is SMNVEV (reference sequence). Trimming removed 4 bases at V and 5 bases at J, with 20 bases between.

The chain employs TRBV10-2 and TRBJ2-7; D may be TRBD1 (6 bases). This CDR3 is 14 amino acids long. Germline-derived CDR1 and CDR2 are WSHSY and SAAADI. V lost 6 bases and J 6 bases, leaving 18 bases between the germline ends. CDR3 residues: CASRSAQGNGEQYF. DNA of the CDR3: TGCGCCAGCAGGTCAGCCCAGGGGAATGGCGAGCAGTACTTC.

J is TRBJ1-1 and V is TRBV27, with a tentative D call TRBD1 (6 bases). Trimming cost V 5 bases and J 0 bases, with 19 bases left between them. The CDR3 sequence is 17 residues long. Germline CDR1 and CDR2: MNHEY and SMNVEV (reference sequence). The CDR3 DNA sequence: TGTGCCAGCAGTGTGGGATGGGCAGGGGCCTTGAACACTGAAGCTTTCTTT. Translating gives CASSVGWAGALNTEAFF.

The J gene is TRBJ2-7, the V gene TRBV19; D is unresolved. Germline CDR1 LNHDA, CDR2 SQIVND (reference sequence). The CDR3 contains 14 residues. V was shortened by 5 bases and J by 3 bases, with 14 bases between the two germline ends. The CDR3 reads CASSVRSELYEQYF. CDR3 DNA sequence: TGTGCCAGTAGTGTTCGAAGTGAGCTCTACGAGCAGTACTTC.

The chain joins TRBV7-2 to TRBJ2-7; D may match TRBD1 or TRBD2 (5 bases each). The V gene's germline CDR1 is SGHTA and CDR2 FQGNSA. CDR3 length: 15 amino acids. V lost 1 base and J 7 bases, leaving 17 bases between the germline ends. This CDR3 reads CASSLGDGMTGEQYF. The CDR3, as DNA: TGTGCCAGCAGCTTAGGGGACGGAATGACGGGGGAGCAGTACTTC.